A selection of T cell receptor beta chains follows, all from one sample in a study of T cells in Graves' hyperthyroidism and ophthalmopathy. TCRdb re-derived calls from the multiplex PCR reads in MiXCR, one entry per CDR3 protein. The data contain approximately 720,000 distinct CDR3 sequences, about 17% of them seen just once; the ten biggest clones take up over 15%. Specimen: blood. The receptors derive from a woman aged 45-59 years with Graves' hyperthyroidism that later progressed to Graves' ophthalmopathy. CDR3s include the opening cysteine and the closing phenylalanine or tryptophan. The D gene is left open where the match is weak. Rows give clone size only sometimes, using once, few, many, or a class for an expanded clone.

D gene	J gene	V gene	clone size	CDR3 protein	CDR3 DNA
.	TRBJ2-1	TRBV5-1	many	CASSLGLAQGDEQFF	TGCGCCAGCAGCTTGGGACTAGCCCAGGGGGATGAGCAGTTCTTC
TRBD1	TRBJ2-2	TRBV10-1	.	CASGEQGFGELFF	TGCGCCAGCGGAGAACAGGGGTTCGGGGAGCTGTTTTTT
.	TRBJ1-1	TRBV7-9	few	CASSLVYRVDTEAFF	TGTGCCAGCAGCTTAGTATACAGGGTGGACACTGAAGCTTTCTTT
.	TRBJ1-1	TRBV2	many	CAGTAMNTEAFF	TGTGCCGGCACAGCTATGAACACTGAAGCTTTCTTT
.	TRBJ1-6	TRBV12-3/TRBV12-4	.	CASTRRDGSYNSPLHF	TGTGCCAGCACCCGACGCGACGGCTCCTATAATTCACCCCTCCACTTT
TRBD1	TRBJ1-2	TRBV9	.	CASSVAQGASGYTF	TGTGCCAGCAGCGTAGCCCAGGGGGCAAGTGGCTACACCTTC
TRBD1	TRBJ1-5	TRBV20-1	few	CSAREGQALLPQHF	TGCAGTGCTAGAGAGGGACAGGCCCTCCTTCCCCAGCATTTT
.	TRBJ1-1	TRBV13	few	CASSPQGDMNTEAFF	TGTGCCAGCAGCCCGCAAGGGGACATGAACACTGAAGCTTTCTTT
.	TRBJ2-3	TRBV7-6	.	CASSSGTGVLTDTQYF	TGTGCCAGCAGTAGCGGGACAGGAGTTCTAACAGATACGCAGTATTTT
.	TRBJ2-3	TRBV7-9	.	CASSSLGAGESSTDTQYF	TGTGCCAGCAGCTCGCTGGGGGCAGGGGAATCTAGCACAGATACGCAGTATTTT
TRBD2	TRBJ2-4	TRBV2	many	CATGGTSGVAKNIQYF	TGTGCCACCGGTGGGACTAGCGGGGTAGCCAAAAACATTCAGTACTTC
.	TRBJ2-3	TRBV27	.	CASSPTVRGTDTQYF	TGTGCCAGCAGTCCAACAGTCCGCGGCACAGATACGCAGTATTTT
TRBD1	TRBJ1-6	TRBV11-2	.	CASSPPTGDYSPLHF	TGTGCCAGCAGCCCCCCGACAGGGGACTATTCACCCCTCCACTTT
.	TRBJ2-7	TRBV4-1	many	CASSQDRAIGYEQYF	TGCGCCAGCAGCCAAGATCGGGCCATTGGCTACGAGCAGTACTTC
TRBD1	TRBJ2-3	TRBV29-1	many	CSVGDRTSTDTQYF	TGCAGCGTAGGGGACAGAACTAGCACAGATACGCAGTATTTT
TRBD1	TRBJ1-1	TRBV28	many	CASKDRGRKSEAFF	TGTGCCAGCAAAGACAGGGGGCGCAAATCTGAAGCTTTCTTT
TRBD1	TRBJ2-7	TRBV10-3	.	CAIRPDRGNDEQYF	TGTGCCATCCGGCCGGACAGGGGGAACGACGAGCAGTACTTC
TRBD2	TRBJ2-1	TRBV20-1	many	CSADDSGVTHNEQFF	TGCAGTGCCGACGATAGCGGGGTCACCCACAATGAGCAGTTCTTC
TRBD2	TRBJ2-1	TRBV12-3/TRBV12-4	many	CASSLRSGGVDSYNEQFF	TGTGCCAGCAGTTTACGTAGCGGGGGGGTGGACTCCTACAATGAGCAGTTCTTC
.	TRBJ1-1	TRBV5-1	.	CASSGRVGTEAFF	TGCGCCAGCAGCGGCAGGGTCGGCACTGAAGCTTTCTTT
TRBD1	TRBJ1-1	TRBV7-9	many	CASSSTPDRPNTEAFF	TGTGCCAGCAGCTCCACCCCGGACAGGCCAAACACTGAAGCTTTCTTT
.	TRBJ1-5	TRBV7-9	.	CASNLVGGPQHF	TGTGCCAGCAACCTCGTGGGGGGGCCCCAGCATTTT
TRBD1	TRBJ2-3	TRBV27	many	CASSLDRGVRVDTQYF	TGTGCCAGCAGTCTCGACAGGGGAGTGAGGGTAGATACGCAGTATTTT
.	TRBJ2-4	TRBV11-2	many	CASSLGGRWSIQYF	TGTGCCAGCAGCTTGGGGGGCAGGTGGAGCATTCAGTACTTC
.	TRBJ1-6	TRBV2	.	CASSIKGNSPLHF	TGTGCCAGCAGTATAAAAGGGAATTCACCCCTCCACTTT
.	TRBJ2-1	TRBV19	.	CASSMVGGPFNEQFF	TGTGCCAGTAGTATGGTGGGGGGGCCGTTCAATGAGCAGTTCTTC
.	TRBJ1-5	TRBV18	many	CASSPGVGISNQPQHF	TGTGCCAGCTCACCAGGGGTTGGAATTAGCAATCAGCCCCAGCATTTT
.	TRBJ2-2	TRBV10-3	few	CATRVRQLNTGELFF	TGTGCCACGAGAGTCAGACAACTGAACACCGGGGAGCTGTTTTTT
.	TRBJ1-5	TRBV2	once	CASRITRAPNQPQHF	TGTGCCAGCAGAATAACAAGGGCCCCCAATCAACCCCAGCATTTT
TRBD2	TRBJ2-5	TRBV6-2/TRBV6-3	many	CASSSPSGGLVETQYF	TGTGCCAGCAGCTCCCCTAGCGGGGGGTTAGTGGAGACCCAGTACTTC
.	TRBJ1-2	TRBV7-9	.	CASSMDGYYGYTF	TGTGCCAGCAGCATGGACGGCTACTATGGCTACACCTTC
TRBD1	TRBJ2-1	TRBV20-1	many	CSAGTGTDEQFF	TGCAGTGCTGGGACAGGGACCGATGAGCAGTTCTTC
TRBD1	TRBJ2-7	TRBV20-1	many	CSAEIRDRGSYEQYF	TGCAGTGCTGAAATCCGGGACAGGGGATCCTACGAGCAGTACTTC